What follows describes a single T cell receptor beta chain. Its cognate antigen is unknown. The germline V gene has CDR1 SEHNR and CDR2 FQNEAQ (reference sequence). The CDR3 consists of 15 residues. The data originate from a study of T cells expressing NK-cell markers. At the level of the study: CD3+CD56+NKG2C+, CD3+CD56+NKG2C- and CD3+CD56-NKG2C+ T cells, once sorted, supplied the TCR beta repertoires.

The study's findings and limits: There remained a lack of clarity about HCMV specificity of expanded NKG2C+ T cell clones. Each of 6 or 7 donors carried dominant NKG2C+ clonotypes accounting for about 1.0-7.0% of CD8+ T cells.

TCRdb reprocessed the 5' RACE reads and reports one entry per CDR3 protein, with no DNA. Reported are approximately 110,000 distinct CDR3 sequences; the ten largest clones contain around 20%. The TCR sequence derives from a woman between 18 and 69 years old in good health. This chain uses TRBV7-9 with TRBJ2-4. The sequenced sample was blood T cells: a sorted CD56 or NKG2C T cell subset, CD4+ or CD8+ T cells, or bulk PBMC T cells (not recorded which). CDR3 in amino acids: CASSPDGLAKNIQYF.